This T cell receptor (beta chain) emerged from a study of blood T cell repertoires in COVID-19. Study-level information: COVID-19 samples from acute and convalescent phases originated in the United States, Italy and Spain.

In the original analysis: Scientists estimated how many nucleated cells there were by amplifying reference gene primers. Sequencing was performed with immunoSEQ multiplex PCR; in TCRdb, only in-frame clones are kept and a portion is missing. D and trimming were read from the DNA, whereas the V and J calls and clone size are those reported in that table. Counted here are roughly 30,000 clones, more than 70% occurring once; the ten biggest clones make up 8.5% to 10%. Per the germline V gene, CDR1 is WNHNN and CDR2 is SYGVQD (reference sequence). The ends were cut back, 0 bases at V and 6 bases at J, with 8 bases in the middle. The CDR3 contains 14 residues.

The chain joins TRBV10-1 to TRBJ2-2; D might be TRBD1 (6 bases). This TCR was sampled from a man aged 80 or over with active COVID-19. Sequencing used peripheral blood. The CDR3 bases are TGCGCCAGCAGTGAGTCAGCAGGGGCCGGGGAGCTGTTTTTT. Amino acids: CASSESAGAGELFF.